The clone carrying this T cell receptor beta chain has a count of ten or more. Its antigen remains unknown. This sample's time point: newly diagnosed GD, antithyroid drugs for less than 3 months. RNA isolated from PBMCs was used to make the TCR library. Investigators prepared the TCR beta libraries by applying iRepertoire HTBI primers and Arm-PCR of CDR3 regions. TCRdb reprocessed the multiplex PCR reads with MiXCR, giving one entry per CDR3 protein. The data hold 580,000 or so distinct CDR3 sequences, with around 15% observed a single time. The CDR3 consists of 14 residues. V lost 5 bases to trimming and J lost 1 base, with 11 bases between them. Germline V gene lookup returns CDR1 MNHEY and CDR2 SMNVEV (reference sequence). The sample belongs to a study of regulatory T cells in long-lasting Graves disease. Study at large: Duration of antithyroid drug therapy among newly diagnosed Graves' patients was under 3 months. Regarding the study as a whole: Favored gene segments in persistent disease were TRBV28, TRBJ1-2 and TRBJ2-5.

The sample was also reused in another study, on T cells in Graves' hyperthyroidism and ophthalmopathy. That paper notes: By a 13 V-J model, ophthalmopathy was set apart from stable hyperthyroidism.

This rearrangement joins TRBV27 to TRBJ1-2; D unclear. This TCR was sampled from a man younger than 30 with Graves disease. Sequencing was performed on peripheral blood mononuclear cells (PBMCs), taken at new diagnosis, from a patient treated with antithyroid drugs. In DNA, the CDR3 is TGTGCCAGCAGTGGAAAGACACGTAACTATGGCTACACCTTC. Translated: CASSGKTRNYGYTF.